This is a list of T cell receptor beta chains from one sample in a study of OX40 agonist ivuxolimab in advanced cancers. TCRdb's copy holds only in-frame clones and misses some; the assay was immunoSEQ multiplex PCR. The sample shows 68,000 or so clones, about 82% of them seen only once. The sample consisted of CD4+ or CD8+ T cells sorted from blood, taken in a trial of the OX40 agonist ivuxolimab. These receptor sequences come from an adult with an advanced solid tumor such as melanoma, head and neck, liver or kidney cancer. Each CDR3 is given without its conserved first and last residue. Fields, in order: J gene, V gene, CDR3 protein.

>TRBJ1-2|TRBV6-4
ASSPTLWQGYGYT
>TRBJ2-3|TRBV21-1
ASSKSGKRGACTDTQY
>TRBJ2-3|TRBV5-1
ASRKFPNTDTQY
>TRBJ1-3|TRBV28
ATTGGGGNTIY
>TRBJ2-3|TRBV7-2
ASSLVPTSGTLADTQY
>TRBJ2-1|TRBV19
ASRKVQGHNEQF
>TRBJ2-1|TRBV19
ASSTLVWNEQF
>TRBJ1-2|TRBV19
ASSSHGANYGYT
>TRBJ2-5|TRBV4-2
ASSQGLAGGLETQY
>TRBJ1-5|TRBV5-1
ASSLGANNQPQH
>TRBJ1-2|TRBV7-2
ASSLGVGDT
>TRBJ2-1|TRBV7-9
ASSSRTSGRNLEQF
>TRBJ2-3|TRBV2
ASTGVLSTDTQY
>TRBJ2-7|TRBV7-2
ASSPTGGGYEQY
>TRBJ2-3|TRBV7-2
ASSFAGADTQY
>TRBJ1-2|TRBV27
ASSPRQINYGYT
>TRBJ2-5|TRBV7-2
ASSLATAGGLAQETQY
>TRBJ2-1|TRBV4-2
ASSQKGPGQGSLAGGYEQF
>TRBJ2-4|TRBV12-2
ASRLANRLRAKNIQY
>TRBJ2-5|TRBV14
ASSTGQGAREQY
>TRBJ1-6|TRBV7-9
ASSLSRGAPLH
>TRBJ2-3|TRBV7-2
ASSLGLAADTQY
>TRBJ2-1|TRBV4-3
ASSQALRVGPYNEQF
>TRBJ1-6|TRBV5-6
ASSPPGGSPLH
>TRBJ2-5|TRBV7-3
ASSLMGWGSETQY
>TRBJ2-3|TRBV30
AWQSGGVYTQY
>TRBJ2-5|TRBV7-9
ASSPNGPPQETQY
>TRBJ2-5|TRBV18
ASSPGYGQETQY
>TRBJ2-7|TRBV18
ASSPLGGAYEQY
>TRBJ2-1|TRBV9
ASSQPGLAERHEQF
>TRBJ1-2|TRBV5-4
ASSLDFAESDGYT
>TRBJ2-7|TRBV4-3
ASSQERGASYEQY
>TRBJ2-3|TRBV27
ASSLSASTDTQY
>TRBJ2-3|TRBV7-9
ASSFLSTDTQY
>TRBJ1-5|TRBV19
ASSDRAYSNQPQH
>TRBJ2-5|TRBV20-1
SAKPVETQY
>TRBJ2-3|TRBV14
ASSQGSWWGSTDTQY
>TRBJ1-5|TRBV19
ASSIVTGGQPQH
>TRBJ1-5|TRBV10-2
ASSSGTGGNQPQH
>TRBJ1-5|TRBV28
ASSLWGTGSDQPQH
>TRBJ2-2|TRBV30
AWSVITGELF
>TRBJ2-7|TRBV30
AWNPGISYEQY
>TRBJ2-3|TRBV7-5
VRSLGEGPGTQY
>TRBJ1-2|TRBV27
ASRSQQGPHYGYT
>TRBJ2-5|TRBV28
ASSLLASAQY
>TRBJ1-1|TRBV9
ASTRVNTEAF
>TRBJ1-2|TRBV21-1
ASSNGTANYGYT
>TRBJ2-4|TRBV6-1
ASSELDSGLAKNIQY
>TRBJ2-7|TRBV5-1
ASSLGDQRSHEQY
>TRBJ2-1|TRBV5-5
ASSLGSSGASYNEQF
>TRBJ1-6|TRBV30
AWSPRVSNSPLH
>TRBJ2-1|TRBV6-5
ASSQQVNFYNEQF
>TRBJ1-2|TRBV6-4
ASSDQDRGNYGYT
>TRBJ2-3|TRBV28
ASSLVGDTQY
>TRBJ2-7|TRBV28
ASSSTGTGAYEQY
>TRBJ2-1|TRBV19
ASSKGLAGGPPYNEQF